Presented here are 5 T cell receptor beta chains from one specimen sequenced in a study of shared clonotypes between healthy human individuals. Here immunoSEQ multiplex PCR was the method, and the copy in TCRdb shows in-frame clones only, minus some. Among about 2,100,000 clones listed, about 93% were seen once. CD45RO-negative, CCR7-positively selected cells formed the naive CD8 fraction, excluding terminally differentiated effector memory CD45RA+ cells. Sequences were obtained from naive CD8+ T cells from PBMCs. Source of these receptors: a man aged 18-30 years in good health. Some clones in this sample may be carry-over from other donors' samples.

This clone occurred once. The chain employs TRBV11-2 and TRBJ1-1, with D hard to call. CDR1 SGHAT and CDR2 FQNNGV come from the germline V gene. The CDR3 has 8 amino acids. CDR3 sequence: CGDTEAFF. The CDR3 coding sequence is TGTGGAGACACTGAAGCTTTCTTT.

The rearrangement uses TRBV4-3 and TRBJ2-7; D unclear. The CDR3 runs 15 residues. CDR1 and CDR2 from the germline V gene are LGHNA and YSLEER. Between the trimmed V and J ends, which lost 0 bases and 4 bases, there was a span of 13 bases. The CDR3 spells CASSQDQLGNYEQYF. In DNA, the CDR3 is TGCGCCAGCAGCCAAGACCAATTGGGGAATTACGAGCAGTACTTC.

In DNA, the CDR3 is TGTGCCAGCAGTGGGGCACGGGACAGAGACCACAATGAGCAGTTCTTC. This gives the protein CASSGARDRDHNEQFF. The V call is TRBV25-1, the J call TRBJ2-1; 7 nucleotides line up with TRBD1. Trimming took 4 bases from V and 5 from J; bases not matched to a gene: 11. This CDR3 is built from 16 residues. Germline CDR1 and CDR2: MGHDK and SYGVNS.

The chain combines TRBV28 with TRBJ1-3; 7 bases are a match to TRBD1. V dropped 5 bases and J dropped 5; count of bases not matched to a gene: 12. Germline V gives CDR1 MDHEN, CDR2 SYDVKM. CDR3 length: 16 amino acids. The CDR3 bases are TGTGCCAGCAGTAAGACAGGGCTTTCTCTGAGAAACACCATATATTTT. Residues: CASSKTGLSLRNTIYF.

CDR3 DNA sequence: TGTGCCAGCAGTTTTGTGCGGGAGAATGGGGAAGAGACCCAGTACTTC. This encodes CASSFVRENGEETQYF. The chain carries TRBV28 and TRBJ2-5; 7 nucleotides agree with TRBD2. The V and J ends lost 3 bases and 3 bases, in that order; junction bases with no gene match: 10. The length of the CDR3 is 16 residues. Germline V CDR1 and CDR2: MDHEN, SYDVKM.